Listed below are T cell receptor beta chains from one sample, sequenced in a study of tumor-infiltrating lymphocytes in primary liver carcinoma. One entry per CDR3 protein results from TCRdb running MiXCR on the multiplex PCR reads. There are 100,000 to 120,000 distinct CDR3 sequences in the sample; roughly 80% occur only once, and approximately 18% lies in the top ten. The sample was liver tumor tissue from sampling region 3. The origin of the receptors is a man aged 35 to 55 with primary liver carcinoma and hepatitis B virus infection. Each CDR3 is given without its conserved first and last residue.

>11|TRBV29-1
SVLVSSGHEQL
>10|TRBV4-2
AISQEAYEQY
>12|TRBV7-8
TSSPQGDNSPLH
>13|TRBV5-5
TSSLLGSPSHTQY
>18|TRBV19
ASTIFSGTGRLMGNQPQH
>13|TRBV20-1
STSRVSGNTGELF
>12|TRBV5-8
ASSYSLNTGKLF
>14|TRBV28
ASSLVSRARSQPQH
>12|TRBV29-1
SVREGPNSYEQY
>12|TRBV7-2
ASNTGAGVETQY
>11|TRBV7-9
ASSSRPANEQF
>10|TRBV5-4
ASSFLGSTQH
>11|TRBV30
AWSPSVNNERF
>14|TRBV4-1
ASSQGDGGRDTEAF
>13|TRBV29-1
SIDGTSGRVWEQF
>13|TRBV30
AWSISGQYNSPLH
>14|TRBV4-3
ASSSWDRGRNSPFH
>12|TRBV29-1
SVLRTDSNTEAF
>9|TRBV29-1
SAGGHGKAF
>13|TRBV6-1
ASSYRLTGDNEQF
>12|TRBV12-3/TRBV12-4
ASNFGQVGYEEY
>12|TRBV6-5
ARSYKGAYAEAF
>15|TRBV7-8
ASSSTVTRSGASVLT
>14|TRBV12-3/TRBV12-4
ASSPPETGPYNEQF
>11|TRBV12-3/TRBV12-4
ANSLSSTGELF
>12|TRBV7-9
ANSLVAGVETQY
>16|TRBV24-1
ATSDLPHGLAGGNEQY
>13|TRBV5-4
ASGLMGQDLYERY
>11|TRBV28
DSRRGGTGELF
>14|TRBV27
ASSFPGAGQTDTQY
>12|TRBV29-1
SVLPDRDVNDYT
>16|TRBV6-2/TRBV6-3
ASNTLAGGNSGANVLT
>9|TRBV29-1
GVVLANTQY
>10|TRBV6-2/TRBV6-3
ASSGRGSEAF
>11|TRBV2
ARSGDMNTEAF
>14|TRBV4-2
VSSQGQGSSYSEQF
>12|TRBV4-3
TSSQDPGHRDLF
>13|TRBV4-2
ASSQGTGDAGELF
>10|TRBV6-2/TRBV6-3
ASGTRNTEAL
>15|TRBV11-1
ISSFPGTRGTKNIQY